This TCR beta chain was retrieved from a study of T-cell memory formation after mild COVID-19. As for the study in general: TCR clusters were mostly confined to one donor each.

Study-level results: Largely, contracting CD4+ clones fell within CM and EM, and contracting CD8+ clones within EMRA. Pre-infection memory held some responding clones, suggesting pre-existing cross-reactive T cells responded. There was no confirmation that second-wave clones peaking on day 37 were SARS-CoV-2 specific.

The CDR3 runs to 16 residues. Germline V lookup: CDR1 MGHRA, CDR2 YSYEKL. Deletions cut 1 base from V and 1 base from J, with 12 bases between. This clonotype came up a few times. Its antigen is unidentified. TCRdb re-called the 5' RACE reads through MiXCR, storing one row per CDR3 protein. Among 400,000 or so distinct CDR3 sequences listed, 21% were seen once. The V call is TRBV4-1, the J call TRBJ2-3; a weak D match, TRBD2 (7 bases). Material for sequencing was PBMCs or a T cell subset sorted from them (not recorded which). The clonotype was recovered from an adult woman who had mild COVID-19 (a few samples of this study predate the infection). Cell type and time point are not known. CDR3 bases: TGCGCCAGCAGCCAAGGGGGGCTAGCGGGCACAGATACGCAGTATTTT. Translation: CASSQGGLAGTDTQYF.